This TCR beta chain was sequenced for a study of T cells in Graves' hyperthyroidism and ophthalmopathy. This clonotype has a count of ten or more. What was amplified from RNA transcripts were TCR beta CDR3 regions. A first-round RT-PCR of the TCR CDR3 used the HTBI primer set. MiXCR, run by TCRdb on the multiplex PCR reads, gives a single entry per CDR3 protein. The sample lists a few hundred thousand distinct CDR3 sequences, roughly 15% occurring once. CDR3 length: 16 residues. Germline V CDR1 and CDR2: GTSNPN, SVGIG (reference sequence). After removal of 3 bases from V and 0 bases from J, the junction contained 4 bases not matched to a gene. Hyperthyroidism patients were newly diagnosed, had disease duration under 2 months, and were aged 18 to 65 years. A roughly 10 ml volume of fresh peripheral blood provided the PBMCs.

Sequenced input: blood. The chain couples TRBV30 to TRBJ2-7; 14 bases line up with TRBD2. The receptor was derived from a woman between 40 and 50 years old with Graves' hyperthyroidism. CDR3: CAWSDGTSGSSYEQYF. The CDR3 region has the DNA TGTGCCTGGAGCGATGGGACTAGCGGGAGCTCCTACGAGCAGTACTTC.